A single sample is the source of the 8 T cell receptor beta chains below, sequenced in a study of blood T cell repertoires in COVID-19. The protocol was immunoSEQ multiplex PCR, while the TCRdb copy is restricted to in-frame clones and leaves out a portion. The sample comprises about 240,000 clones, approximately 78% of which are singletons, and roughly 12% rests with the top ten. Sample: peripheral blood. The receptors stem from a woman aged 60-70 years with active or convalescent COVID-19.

CDR3 sequence (DNA): TGTGCCAGCAGCGCAGGGACTAGCGGTCTTAATGAGCAGTTCTTC. Translation gives CASSAGTSGLNEQFF. This sequence joins TRBV9 and TRBJ2-1; 11 nucleotides agree with TRBD2. The CDR3 is 15 amino acids. V trimming: 3 bases; J trimming: 7 bases; junction bases outside the gene matches: 6. CDR1 and CDR2 (germline): SGDLS, YYNGEE.

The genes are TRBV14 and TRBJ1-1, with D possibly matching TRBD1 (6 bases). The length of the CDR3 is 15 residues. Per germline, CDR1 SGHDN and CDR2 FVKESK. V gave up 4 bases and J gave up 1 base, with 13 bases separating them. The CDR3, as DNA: TGTGCCAGCAGCCGGCAAGGGGGACCGAACACTGAAGCTTTCTTT. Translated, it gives CASSRQGGPNTEAFF.

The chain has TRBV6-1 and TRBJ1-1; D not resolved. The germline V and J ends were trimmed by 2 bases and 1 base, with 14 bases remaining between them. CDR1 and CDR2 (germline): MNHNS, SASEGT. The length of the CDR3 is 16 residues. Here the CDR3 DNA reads TGTGCCAGCAGTGAACAGCCAGGTGGTGGGAACACTGAAGCTTTCTTT. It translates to CASSEQPGGGNTEAFF.

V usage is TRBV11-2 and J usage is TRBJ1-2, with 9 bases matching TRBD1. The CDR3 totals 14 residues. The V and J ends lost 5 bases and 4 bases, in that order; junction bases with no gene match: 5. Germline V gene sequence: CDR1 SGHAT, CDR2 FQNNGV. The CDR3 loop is CASSLQGAGYGYTF. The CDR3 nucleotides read TGTGCCAGCAGCCTACAGGGGGCTGGCTATGGCTACACCTTC.

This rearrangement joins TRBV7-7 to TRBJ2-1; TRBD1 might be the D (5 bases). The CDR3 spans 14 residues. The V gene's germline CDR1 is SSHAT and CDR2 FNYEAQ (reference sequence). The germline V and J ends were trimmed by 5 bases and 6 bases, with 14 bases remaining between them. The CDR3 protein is CASSPRVGSNEQFF. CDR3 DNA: TGTGCCAGCAGCCCCAGGGTGGGGTCCAATGAGCAGTTCTTC.

As DNA, the CDR3 is TGTGCCAGCAGCTTGGTAGGCAGGGGGCTTATTGAAGCTTTCTTT. This sequence encodes CASSLVGRGLIEAFF. The chain has TRBV5-4 and TRBJ1-1, with 8 bases that match TRBD1. The CDR3 is 15 residues long. V was pared by 0 bases and J by 7 bases, with 8 bases of the junction left unmatched. Germline V gives CDR1 SGHNT, CDR2 YYREEE (reference sequence).

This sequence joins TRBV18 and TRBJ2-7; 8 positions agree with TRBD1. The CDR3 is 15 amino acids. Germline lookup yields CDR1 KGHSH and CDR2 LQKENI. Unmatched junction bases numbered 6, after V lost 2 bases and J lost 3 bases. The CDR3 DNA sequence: TGTGCCAGCTCACCATGGGCAGACAGGGGCTACGAGCAGTACTTC. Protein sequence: CASSPWADRGYEQYF.

CDR3 sequence: CASLQEPGNTIYF. CDR3 sequence (DNA): TGTGCCAGCCTCCAGGAACCTGGAAACACCATATATTTT. The J gene is TRBJ1-3, the V gene TRBV6-5; D is ambiguous. The CDR3 has 13 residues. V lost 8 bases to trimming and J lost 2 bases, with 10 bases between them. The germline V gene encodes CDR1 MNHEY and CDR2 SVGAGI.